The rows below give T cell receptor beta chains drawn from one sample of a study of T-cell memory formation after mild COVID-19. From the 5' RACE reads, TCRdb called clonotypes with MiXCR, one entry per CDR3 protein. Among 430,000 or so distinct CDR3 sequences, around a quarter were seen once, and the ten largest hold around 13%. The sequenced sample consisted of PBMCs or a T cell subset sorted from them (not recorded which). The receptors here all came from an adult woman who had mild COVID-19 (a few samples of this study predate the infection). Cell type and time point are not known. The CDR3 runs from the conserved cysteine through the conserved F or W. Each record gives: CDR3 DNA, CDR3 protein, V gene, D gene, J gene, clone size. A D gene is named only where the DNA matches it firmly. Clone size, where shown, is once, few, many, or a class for clones that have expanded.

CDR3 DNA: TGTGCCAGCAGTACAGACCTGACAGGGGAGGGCCAAGAGACCCAGTACTTC
CDR3 protein: CASSTDLTGEGQETQYF
V gene: TRBV5-6
D gene: -
J gene: TRBJ2-5
clone size: few

CDR3 DNA: TGTGCCAGCAGCCGGACAGGGGTGGGCAATCAGCCCCAGCATTTT
CDR3 protein: CASSRTGVGNQPQHF
V gene: TRBV12-3/TRBV12-4
D gene: TRBD1
J gene: TRBJ1-5
clone size: few

CDR3 DNA: TGTGCCAGCGCGACGGGTCCTGGAAACACCATATATTTT
CDR3 protein: CASATGPGNTIYF
V gene: TRBV6-2/TRBV6-3
D gene: -
J gene: TRBJ1-3
clone size: -

CDR3 DNA: TGTGCCACCAGCAGCTATAGCGGGGGGGCCGGCACAGATACGCAGTATTTT
CDR3 protein: CATSSYSGGAGTDTQYF
V gene: TRBV15
D gene: TRBD2
J gene: TRBJ2-3
clone size: few

CDR3 DNA: TGTGCCAGCAGCGAAGGACAGGTAACAGCCTACGAGCAGTACTTC
CDR3 protein: CASSEGQVTAYEQYF
V gene: TRBV9
D gene: TRBD1
J gene: TRBJ2-7
clone size: -

CDR3 DNA: TGTGCCAGCAGCTTATCACCTCTCTTGGGAGCCACATTACCCAACTACTACGAGCAGTACTTC
CDR3 protein: CASSLSPLLGATLPNYYEQYF
V gene: TRBV7-6
D gene: -
J gene: TRBJ2-7
clone size: -

CDR3 DNA: TGTGCCAGCAGCCAACAGGGACCCGGAGAGACCCAGTACTTC
CDR3 protein: CASSQQGPGETQYF
V gene: TRBV4-2
D gene: -
J gene: TRBJ2-5
clone size: once

CDR3 DNA: TGTGCCAGCAGCGCCCATACGACCCGTCAAGAGACCCAGTACTTC
CDR3 protein: CASSAHTTRQETQYF
V gene: TRBV9
D gene: -
J gene: TRBJ2-5
clone size: few

CDR3 DNA: TGCAGTGCCGCCGGACTAGCGGAGGTCTACGAGCAGTACTTC
CDR3 protein: CSAAGLAEVYEQYF
V gene: TRBV20-1
D gene: TRBD2
J gene: TRBJ2-7
clone size: -

CDR3 DNA: TGTGCCAGCAGTTACGGGACGATCGCTGAAGCTTTCTTT
CDR3 protein: CASSYGTIAEAFF
V gene: TRBV6-6
D gene: -
J gene: TRBJ1-1
clone size: -

CDR3 DNA: TGTGCCAGCAGTTTTAGACAGGCAGCTAATGAAAAACTGTTTTTT
CDR3 protein: CASSFRQAANEKLFF
V gene: TRBV12-3/TRBV12-4
D gene: -
J gene: TRBJ1-4
clone size: few

CDR3 DNA: TGTGCCAGCAGTTTCGCCAATCCAGGGGGCCCGCTCTACGAGCAGTACTTC
CDR3 protein: CASSFANPGGPLYEQYF
V gene: TRBV27
D gene: TRBD1
J gene: TRBJ2-7
clone size: -

CDR3 DNA: TGTGCCAGCAGCCCGATAGTACCGGGACAGGGGCCTCTTGGGCAGTACTTC
CDR3 protein: CASSPIVPGQGPLGQYF
V gene: TRBV5-5
D gene: TRBD1
J gene: TRBJ2-7
clone size: -

CDR3 DNA: TGTGCCAGCAGCTTAGTAGGGGGCGTCTGGCGTGGCTACACCTTC
CDR3 protein: CASSLVGGVWRGYTF
V gene: TRBV7-9
D gene: TRBD1
J gene: TRBJ1-2
clone size: -

CDR3 DNA: TGTGCCAGCAGCGTAGGGGGAGCGTTAAACGAGCAGTACTTC
CDR3 protein: CASSVGGALNEQYF
V gene: TRBV9
D gene: -
J gene: TRBJ2-7
clone size: few

CDR3 DNA: TGTGCCAGCAAGATCGGGAGCTACAATGAGCAGTTCTTC
CDR3 protein: CASKIGSYNEQFF
V gene: TRBV25-1
D gene: -
J gene: TRBJ2-1
clone size: -

CDR3 DNA: TGTGCCAGCAGTTACTCGGGAAAATCTGGGGCCAACGTCCTGACTTTC
CDR3 protein: CASSYSGKSGANVLTF
V gene: TRBV6-5
D gene: -
J gene: TRBJ2-6
clone size: few